The entry that follows covers one TCR beta chain sequence. Its target is not known. Pooling of second doses given at about 4 or about 12 weeks was done. TCRdb's table, derived via immunoSEQ multiplex PCR, lists solely in-frame clones and lacks some. The repertoire has 150,000 to 200,000 clones, about 91% of them found once; the top ten carry around 10%. This specimen belongs to a study of T cell responses to AZD1222 COVID-19 vaccine. Study-wide results and limits: Spike-spanning, vaccine-associated CD4 TCRs were dominant at 160-218 and 743-854. Close to half of spike-specific TCRs reportedly recognize unmutated variant regions.

Trimming pared 4 bases from V and 0 bases from J, leaving 5 bases between. Germline V gives CDR1 WSHSY, CDR2 SAAADI. The CDR3 runs to 13 residues. This receptor was obtained from an adult who received the AZD1222 COVID-19 vaccine. The sequencing here drew on peripheral blood, taken 28 days after the second AZD1222 dose. The V and J genes are TRBV10-2 and TRBJ2-3; no clear D. The CDR3 DNA follows: TGCGCCAGCAGTGGGGGTAGCACAGATACGCAGTATTTT. Its protein product is CASSGGSTDTQYF.